One T cell receptor beta chain is described in this entry. The data were obtained in a study of human T cells and chemical hapten exposure. Sample time point: pre-sensitization, week 0. Described treatment: therapeutic diphenylcyclopropenone sensitization with weekly scalp DPC. The CDR3 is 14 residues long. The ends were cut back, 4 bases at V and 3 bases at J, with 12 bases in the middle. CDR1 and CDR2 from the germline V gene are MNHEY and SVGAGI. TCRdb analysed the RACE reads with MiXCR anew, one entry per CDR3 protein. The data contain 62,000 or so distinct CDR3 sequences, roughly 9.7% of them singletons.

This receptor was identified in a woman aged 45-65 years with alopecia areata. Some clones in this sample may be carry-over from other donors' samples. Sample: whole blood, taken in connection with sensitization to the hapten diphenylcyclopropenone (DPC). The chain joins TRBV6-5 to TRBJ1-1, with unresolved D. The CDR3 is CASSSTIQYTEAFF. The CDR3 DNA follows: TGTGCCAGCAGTTCAACTATCCAGTACACTGAAGCTTTCTTT.